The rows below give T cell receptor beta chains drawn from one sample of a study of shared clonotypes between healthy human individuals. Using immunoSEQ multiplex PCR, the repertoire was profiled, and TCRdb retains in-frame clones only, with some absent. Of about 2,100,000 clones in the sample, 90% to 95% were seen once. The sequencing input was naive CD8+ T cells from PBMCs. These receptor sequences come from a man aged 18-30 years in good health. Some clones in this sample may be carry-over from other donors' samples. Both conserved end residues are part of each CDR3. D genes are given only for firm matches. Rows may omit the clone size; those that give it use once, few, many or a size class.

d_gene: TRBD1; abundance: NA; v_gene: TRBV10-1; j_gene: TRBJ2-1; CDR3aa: CASSGIRDRGNEQFF; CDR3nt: TGCGCCAGCAGTGGGATCCGGGACAGGGGCAATGAGCAGTTCTTC
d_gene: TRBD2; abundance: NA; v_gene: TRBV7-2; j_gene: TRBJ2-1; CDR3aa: CASSLVPAGFYNEQFF; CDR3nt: TGTGCCAGCAGCTTAGTGCCAGCGGGATTCTACAATGAGCAGTTCTTC
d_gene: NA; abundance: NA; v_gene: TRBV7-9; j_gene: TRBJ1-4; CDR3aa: CVSSASSSLTNEKLFF; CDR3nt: TGTGTCAGCAGCGCCTCCTCAAGTTTAACTAATGAAAAACTGTTTTTT
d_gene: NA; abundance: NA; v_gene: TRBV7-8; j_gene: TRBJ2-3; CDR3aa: CASSPMVDTQYF; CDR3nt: TGTGCCAGCAGCCCCATGGTAGATACGCAGTATTTT
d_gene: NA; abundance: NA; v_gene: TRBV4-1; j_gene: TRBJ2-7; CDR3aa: CASSQTTVSYEQYF; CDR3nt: TGCGCCAGCAGCCAAACGACAGTCTCCTACGAGCAGTACTTC
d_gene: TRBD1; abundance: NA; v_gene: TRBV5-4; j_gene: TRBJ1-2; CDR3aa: CASSSRDRGNHEGYTF; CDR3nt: TGTGCCAGCAGCTCAAGGGACAGGGGGAACCATGAGGGCTACACCTTC
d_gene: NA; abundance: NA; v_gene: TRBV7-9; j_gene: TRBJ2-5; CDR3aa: CASSPYRPQETQYF; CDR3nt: TGTGCCAGCAGCCCCTATAGGCCCCAAGAGACCCAGTACTTC
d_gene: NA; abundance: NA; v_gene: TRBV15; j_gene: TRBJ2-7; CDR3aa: CATSSAAGPAYEQYF; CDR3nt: TGTGCCACCAGCAGTGCCGCGGGACCGGCATACGAGCAGTACTTC
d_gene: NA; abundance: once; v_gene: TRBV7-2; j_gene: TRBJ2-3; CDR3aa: CASSQGGSTDTQYF; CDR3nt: TGTGCCAGCAGCCAGGGGGGTAGCACAGATACGCAGTATTTT
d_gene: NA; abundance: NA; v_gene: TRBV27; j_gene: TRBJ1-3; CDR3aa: CASSLSKGLNTIYF; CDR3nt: TGTGCCAGCAGTTTATCAAAGGGACTAAACACCATATATTTT
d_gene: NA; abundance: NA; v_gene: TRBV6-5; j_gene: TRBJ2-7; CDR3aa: CASSYSSGGREQYF; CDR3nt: TGTGCCAGCAGTTACTCTTCCGGGGGTCGAGAGCAGTACTTC
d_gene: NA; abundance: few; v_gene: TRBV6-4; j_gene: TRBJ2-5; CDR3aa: CATLETQYF; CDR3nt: TGTGCCACCCTGGAGACCCAGTACTTC
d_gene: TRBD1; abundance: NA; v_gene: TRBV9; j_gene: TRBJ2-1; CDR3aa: CASSGTGNYNEQFF; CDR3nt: TGTGCCAGCAGCGGGACAGGGAACTACAATGAGCAGTTCTTC
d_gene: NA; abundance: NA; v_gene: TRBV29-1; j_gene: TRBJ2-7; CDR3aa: CSVDDPGQSSYEQYF; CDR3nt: TGCAGCGTTGATGACCCAGGTCAAAGCTCCTACGAGCAGTACTTC
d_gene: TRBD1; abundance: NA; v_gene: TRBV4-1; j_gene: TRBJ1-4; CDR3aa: CASSQVAGGEKLFF; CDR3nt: TGCGCCAGCAGCCAAGTGGCAGGGGGTGAAAAACTGTTTTTT
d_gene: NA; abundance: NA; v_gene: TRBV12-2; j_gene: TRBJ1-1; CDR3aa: CAKPNVFGAFF; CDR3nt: TGTGCAAAACCCAACGTGTTCGGAGCTTTCTTT
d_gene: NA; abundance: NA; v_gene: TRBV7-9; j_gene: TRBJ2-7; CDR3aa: CASSSRGTYDEQYF; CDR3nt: TGTGCCAGCAGCTCCCGCGGGACATATGACGAGCAGTACTTC
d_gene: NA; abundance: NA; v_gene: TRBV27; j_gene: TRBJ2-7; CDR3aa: CASSLGLAITYEQYF; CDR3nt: TGTGCCAGCAGTTTAGGTCTAGCGATAACCTACGAGCAGTACTTC
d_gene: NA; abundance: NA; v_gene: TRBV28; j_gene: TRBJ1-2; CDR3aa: CASKGSRVNYGYTF; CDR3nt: TGTGCCAGCAAGGGGAGCAGGGTAAACTATGGCTACACCTTC
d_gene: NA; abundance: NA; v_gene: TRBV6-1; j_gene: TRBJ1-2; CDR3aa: CASTDLGGYTF; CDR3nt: TGTGCCAGCACTGACCTCGGTGGCTACACCTTC
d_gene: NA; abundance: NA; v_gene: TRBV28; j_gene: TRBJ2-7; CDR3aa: CASRPGALAYEQYF; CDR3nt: TGTGCCAGCAGACCCGGGGCCTTGGCCTACGAGCAGTACTTC
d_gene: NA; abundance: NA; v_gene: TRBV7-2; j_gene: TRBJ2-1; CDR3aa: CASSLDRRYNEQFF; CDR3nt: TGTGCCAGCAGCTTAGACCGACGGTACAATGAGCAGTTCTTC
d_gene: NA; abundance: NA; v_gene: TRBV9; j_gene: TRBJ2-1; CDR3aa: CASSAWGINEQFF; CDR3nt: TGTGCCAGCAGCGCGTGGGGAATCAATGAGCAGTTCTTC
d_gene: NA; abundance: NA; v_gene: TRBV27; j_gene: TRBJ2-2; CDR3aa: CASSPGGGPDLNTGELFF; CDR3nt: TGTGCCAGCAGTCCCGGAGGGGGCCCTGACCTGAACACCGGGGAGCTGTTTTTT
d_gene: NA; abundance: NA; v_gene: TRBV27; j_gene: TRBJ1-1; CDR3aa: CASGNTEAFF; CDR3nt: TGTGCCAGCGGTAACACTGAAGCTTTCTTT
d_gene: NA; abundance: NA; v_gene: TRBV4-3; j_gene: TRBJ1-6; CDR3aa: CASSQDRASYNSPLHF; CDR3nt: TGCGCCAGCAGCCAAGATCGGGCCTCCTATAATTCACCCCTCCACTTT